This T cell receptor (beta chain) was recovered during a study of blood T cell repertoires in COVID-19. For the study at large: Acute-phase and convalescent COVID-19 samples originated in the United States, Italy and Spain.

TCRdb's copy holds only in-frame clones and misses some; the assay was immunoSEQ multiplex PCR. The sample contains fewer than 200,000 clones, about 85% of which appear only once. Between the trimmed V and J ends, which lost 5 bases and 2 bases, there was a span of 14 bases. The CDR3 has 15 amino acids. Germline V gene sequence: CDR1 MGHRA, CDR2 YSYEKL. The sequencing sample was made of peripheral blood. The origin of this receptor is an older woman with COVID-19, enrolled during active disease. The chain carries TRBV4-1 and TRBJ2-3, with D perhaps TRBD1 (6 bases). This chain's CDR3 is CASSSRTDNTDTQYF. Here the CDR3 DNA reads TGCGCCAGCAGCTCCAGGACAGACAACACAGATACGCAGTATTTT.